Reported below is one T cell receptor beta chain. Its antigen is not identified. These data are taken from a study of cytomegalovirus exposure and HLA in healthy donors. Study-wide results and caveats: The CMV antigen specificity of a few CMV-associated chains was confirmed through in vitro analysis. The study put 150 or so TCR beta chains on its list as cytomegalovirus-associated. In the 120 validation repertoires, a later analysis found that first-cohort TCR clusters tended to co-occur.

TCRdb keeps only in-frame clones here, not all; method: immunoSEQ multiplex PCR. The data show 55,000 to 80,000 clones, 85% to 95% seen once. V lost 6 bases, J lost 5 bases, and 2 bases stayed unmatched. In germline, CDR1 is LNHDA, CDR2 SQIVND (reference sequence). The CDR3 covers 14 residues. The receptor was isolated from a man between 18 and 29 years old in good health and CMV-seropositive. The sequencing sample was made of PBMCs. This chain connects TRBV19 to TRBJ2-2; TRBD1 matches 11 bases. The CDR3: CASSGTGGTGELFF. DNA for the CDR3: TGTGCCAGTAGCGGGACAGGGGGTACCGGGGAGCTGTTTTTT.